The rows below give T cell receptor beta chains drawn from one sample of a study of vaccination and CD4 T cells after COVID-19. MiXCR, applied by TCRdb to the PCR reads, yields one record per CDR3 protein. The table has around 25,000 distinct CDR3 sequences, about two fifths seen once. Antigen specificity for these receptors is unknown. The sample consisted of CD4+ T cells from blood, cultured in vitro, taken about 7 months after SARS-CoV-2 vaccination. These TCRs come from a human donor who had recovered from COVID-19. The CDR3 runs from the conserved cysteine through the conserved F or W. A D gene is named only where the DNA matches it firmly. The listing skips clone size in some rows; elsewhere it reads once, few, many or a size class.

d_call j_call v_call clone_size cdr3_aa cdr3_nt
TRBD1 TRBJ1-1 TRBV7-3 . CASSSTGGGTEAFF TGTGCCAGCAGCTCGACAGGGGGGGGAACTGAAGCTTTCTTT
. TRBJ2-5 TRBV25-1 few CASSEFGAGVRQETQYF TGTGCCAGCAGTGAATTCGGGGCAGGGGTGAGGCAAGAGACCCAGTACTTC
TRBD2 TRBJ2-3 TRBV12-3/TRBV12-4 once CASSSLAGGGDTQYF TGTGCCAGCAGTTCACTAGCGGGAGGGGGAGATACGCAGTATTTT
TRBD2 TRBJ2-5 TRBV19 . CASSMAWGGRETQYF TGTGCCAGTAGTATGGCTTGGGGGGGTAGGGAGACCCAGTACTTC
. TRBJ2-7 TRBV7-9 few CASSKDLSYF TGTGCCAGCAGCAAGGACTTGTCATATTTC
. TRBJ2-3 TRBV20-1 . CSASPATRPDRGQYF TGCAGCGCTAGTCCGGCGACTAGACCCGACCGGGGGCAGTATTTT
TRBD2 TRBJ2-1 TRBV7-8 . CASQRERLNEQFF TGTGCCAGCCAGCGGGAGCGTCTCAATGAGCAGTTCTTC
TRBD1 TRBJ2-7 TRBV25-1 few CASSPANRGSYEQYF TGTGCCAGCAGTCCCGCCAACAGGGGGTCCTACGAGCAGTACTTC
. TRBJ2-1 TRBV24-1 . CATSDEKYNEQFF TGTGCCACCAGTGATGAGAAGTACAATGAGCAGTTCTTC
. TRBJ1-5 TRBV7-6 few CASSSDLNQPQHF TGTGCCAGCAGTTCCGATCTAAATCAGCCCCAGCATTTT
TRBD2 TRBJ2-5 TRBV19 few CASSMGLAGSARYF TGTGCCAGTAGTATGGGACTAGCGGGGTCAGCCCGGTACTTC
. TRBJ1-1 TRBV19 . CASSPGANTEAFF TGTGCCAGTAGCCCCGGGGCTAACACTGAAGCTTTCTTT
. TRBJ2-7 TRBV11-1 . CASSLLGAAGSHEQYF TGTGCCAGCAGCTTGCTGGGAGCGGCCGGATCGCACGAGCAGTACTTC
TRBD2 TRBJ2-5 TRBV19 . CASSTASGIGETQYF TGTGCCAGTAGTACGGCTAGCGGGATTGGGGAGACCCAGTACTTC
. TRBJ2-5 TRBV10-3 . CAISDSGPIKETQYF TGTGCCATCAGTGACTCCGGACCGATAAAAGAGACCCAGTACTTC
. TRBJ2-1 TRBV7-9 . CASARGSYNEQFF TGTGCCTCCGCCCGAGGGTCCTACAATGAGCAGTTCTTC
TRBD1 TRBJ2-5 TRBV20-1 few CSARGAGTGTQYF TGCAGTGCTAGAGGTGCCGGGACAGGGACCCAGTACTTC
. TRBJ2-7 TRBV28 . CASSQPDAVRSYEQYF TGTGCCAGCAGTCAACCCGACGCGGTCCGGTCCTACGAGCAGTACTTC
TRBD2 TRBJ2-3 TRBV7-2 . CASSLVIAGGGDTQYF TGTGCCAGCAGCTTAGTTATAGCGGGAGGTGGAGATACGCAGTATTTT
TRBD2 TRBJ2-4 TRBV24-1 . CATSESGGGIQYF TGTGCCACCAGTGAGTCGGGGGGGGGCATTCAGTACTTC
. TRBJ1-5 TRBV20-1 few CSARVGHQNQPQHF TGCAGTGCTAGAGTAGGACACCAAAATCAGCCCCAGCATTTT
TRBD1 TRBJ1-2 TRBV6-5 . CASSYSPGQGYGYTF TGTGCCAGCAGTTACTCACCGGGACAGGGGTATGGCTACACCTTC
. TRBJ2-6 TRBV15 . CATSKNRDGGANVLTF TGTGCCACCAGCAAAAACAGGGACGGTGGGGCCAACGTCCTGACTTTC
TRBD2 TRBJ2-7 TRBV15 . CATSATSVGHEQYF TGTGCCACCAGCGCGACTAGCGTCGGCCACGAGCAGTACTTC
. TRBJ2-1 TRBV7-2 few CASSLWGETHNEQFF TGTGCCAGCAGCTTATGGGGGGAGACCCACAATGAGCAGTTCTTC
. TRBJ1-2 TRBV7-9 few CASSLEYREYGYTF TGTGCCAGCAGCTTAGAGTACCGGGAGTATGGCTACACCTTC
. TRBJ2-7 TRBV7-8 . CASSLRVLVDEQYF TGTGCCAGCAGCTTAAGGGTCCTGGTAGACGAGCAGTACTTC
TRBD2 TRBJ2-4 TRBV15 few CATSRLAGVGAKNIQYF TGTGCCACCAGTAGACTAGCGGGAGTGGGGGCCAAAAACATTCAGTACTTC
. TRBJ1-2 TRBV20-1 . CSASPPPSNYGYTF TGCAGTGCCAGCCCCCCTCCCTCTAACTATGGCTACACCTTC
TRBD2 TRBJ2-3 TRBV15 . CATSRDRAGRELDTQYF TGTGCCACCAGCAGAGATCGCGCGGGGCGGGAGTTAGATACGCAGTATTTT
. TRBJ2-1 TRBV20-1 . CSARDGAASGNEQFF TGCAGTGCTAGAGATGGAGCGGCATCGGGGAATGAGCAGTTCTTC
TRBD2 TRBJ2-3 TRBV7-9 few CASSRLTSGSEADTQYF TGTGCCAGCAGCCGCCTCACTAGCGGGAGTGAGGCAGATACGCAGTATTTT
. TRBJ2-3 TRBV10-1 few CASSDNLGSRTDTQYF TGCGCCAGCAGTGATAATTTGGGGTCCCGCACAGATACGCAGTATTTT
. TRBJ1-2 TRBV19 . CASSQALHGYTF TGTGCCAGTAGCCAAGCCCTGCATGGCTACACCTTC
TRBD1 TRBJ1-1 TRBV6-5 few CASSYDRGQTEAFF TGTGCCAGCAGTTATGACAGGGGGCAGACTGAAGCTTTCTTT
TRBD1 TRBJ1-1 TRBV5-6 . CACQKRDRGEVEAFF TGTGCCTGCCAAAAACGGGACAGGGGGGAGGTTGAAGCTTTCTTT
. TRBJ2-7 TRBV5-1 . CASSNPSYEQYF TGCGCCAGCAGCAATCCCTCCTACGAGCAGTACTTC
. TRBJ2-5 TRBV6-1 . CASSEPGSETQYF TGTGCCAGCAGTGAGCCGGGGTCTGAGACCCAGTACTTC
. TRBJ2-1 TRBV6-1 few CASSLDRSRYNEQFF TGTGCCAGCAGTCTTGACAGGTCGAGATACAATGAGCAGTTCTTC
. TRBJ2-3 TRBV6-2/TRBV6-3 . CASSYSQAGSLDTQYF TGTGCCAGCAGTTACTCCCAGGCAGGTTCGTTGGATACGCAGTATTTT
TRBD1 TRBJ1-5 TRBV20-1 . CSASRDRAQPQHF TGCAGTGCTAGTCGGGACAGGGCTCAGCCCCAGCATTTT
TRBD2 TRBJ2-1 TRBV7-2 . CASSLGGLAGRNEQFF TGTGCCAGCAGCTTAGGGGGACTAGCGGGTAGGAATGAGCAGTTCTTC
. TRBJ1-6 TRBV20-1 . CSVLPDRISYNSPLHF TGCAGTGTGCTGCCCGACAGGATCTCCTATAATTCACCCCTCCACTTT
. TRBJ2-5 TRBV20-1 . CSAEETQYF TGCAGTGCTGAAGAGACCCAGTACTTC
. TRBJ1-2 TRBV15 . CATSRDYRVTGYTF TGTGCCACCAGCAGAGATTATAGGGTAACTGGCTACACCTTC
. TRBJ1-5 TRBV7-2 . CASSLVGSTPQPQHF TGTGCCAGCAGCTTAGTCGGCAGCACCCCTCAGCCCCAGCATTTT
. TRBJ2-5 TRBV7-2 few CASSSPNIGAQYF TGTGCCAGCAGCTCGCCAAACATTGGAGCCCAGTACTTC